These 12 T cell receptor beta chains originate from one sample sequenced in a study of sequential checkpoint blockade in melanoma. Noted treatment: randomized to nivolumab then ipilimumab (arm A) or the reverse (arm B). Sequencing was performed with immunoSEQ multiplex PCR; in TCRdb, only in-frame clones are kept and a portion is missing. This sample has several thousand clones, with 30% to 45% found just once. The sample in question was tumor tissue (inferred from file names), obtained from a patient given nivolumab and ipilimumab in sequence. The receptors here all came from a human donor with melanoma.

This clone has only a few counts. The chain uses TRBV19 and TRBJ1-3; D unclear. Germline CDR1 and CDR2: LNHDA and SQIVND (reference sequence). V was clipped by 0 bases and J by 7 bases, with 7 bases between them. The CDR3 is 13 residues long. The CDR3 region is CASSIDGLNTIYF. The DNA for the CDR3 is TGTGCCAGTAGTATAGACGGATTGAACACCATATATTTT.

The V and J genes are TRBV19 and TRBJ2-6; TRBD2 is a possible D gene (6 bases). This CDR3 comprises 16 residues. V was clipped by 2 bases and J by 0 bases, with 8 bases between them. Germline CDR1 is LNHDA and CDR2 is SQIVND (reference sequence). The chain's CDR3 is CASSIWDSSGANVLTF. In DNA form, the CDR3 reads TGTGCCAGTAGTATATGGGACTCCTCTGGGGCCAACGTCCTGACTTTC.

The CDR3 region is CASSQWDRIAYEQYF. The CDR3 nucleotides are TGTGCCAGCTCACAATGGGACAGGATCGCTTACGAGCAGTACTTC. This chain joins TRBV18 and TRBJ2-7, with 8 bases aligning to TRBD1. The trim removed 4 bases at V and 4 bases at J, leaving 9 bases unmatched. The CDR3 sequence is 15 residues long. The germline CDR1 and CDR2 sequences are KGHSH and LQKENI.

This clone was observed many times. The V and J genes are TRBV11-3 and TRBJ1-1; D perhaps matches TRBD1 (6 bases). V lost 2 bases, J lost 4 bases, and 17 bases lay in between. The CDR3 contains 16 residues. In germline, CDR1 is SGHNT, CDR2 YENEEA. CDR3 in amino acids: CASSLTLGRGGTEAFF. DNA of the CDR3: TGTGCCAGCAGCTTAACGTTGGGCAGGGGAGGCACTGAAGCTTTCTTT.

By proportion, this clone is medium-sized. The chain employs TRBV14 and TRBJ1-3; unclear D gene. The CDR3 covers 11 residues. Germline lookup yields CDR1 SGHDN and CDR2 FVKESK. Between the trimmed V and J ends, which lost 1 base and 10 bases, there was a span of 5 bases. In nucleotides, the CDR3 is TGTGCCAGCAGCCAAGTTGGTACCATATATTTT. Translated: CASSQVGTIYF.

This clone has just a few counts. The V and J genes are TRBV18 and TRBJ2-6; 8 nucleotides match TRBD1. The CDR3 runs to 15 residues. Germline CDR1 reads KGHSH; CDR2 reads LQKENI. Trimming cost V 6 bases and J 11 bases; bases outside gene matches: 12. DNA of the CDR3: TGTGCCAGCTCTCGTCCCGGGACAGGTCCCCACGTCCTGACTTTC. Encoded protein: CASSRPGTGPHVLTF. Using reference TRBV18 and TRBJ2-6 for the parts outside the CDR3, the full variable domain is NAGVMQNPRHLVRRRGQEARLRCSPMKGHSHVYWYRQLPEEGLKFMVYLQKENIIDESGMPKERFSAEFPKEGPSILRIQQVVRGDSAAYFCASSRPGTGPHVLTFGAGSRLTVL.

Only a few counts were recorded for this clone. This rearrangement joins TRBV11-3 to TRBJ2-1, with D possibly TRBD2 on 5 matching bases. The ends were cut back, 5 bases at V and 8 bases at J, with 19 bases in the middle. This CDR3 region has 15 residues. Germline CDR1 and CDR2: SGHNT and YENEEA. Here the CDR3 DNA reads TGTGCCAGCAGCACGCCCAGCGGTACATTCGATGAGCAGTTCTTC. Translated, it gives CASSTPSGTFDEQFF.

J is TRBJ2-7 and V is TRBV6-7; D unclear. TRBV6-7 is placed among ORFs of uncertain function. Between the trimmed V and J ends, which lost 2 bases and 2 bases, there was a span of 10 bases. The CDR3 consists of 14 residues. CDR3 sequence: CASSYMQETYEQYF. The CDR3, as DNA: TGTGCCAGCAGTTACATGCAGGAGACCTACGAGCAGTACTTC.

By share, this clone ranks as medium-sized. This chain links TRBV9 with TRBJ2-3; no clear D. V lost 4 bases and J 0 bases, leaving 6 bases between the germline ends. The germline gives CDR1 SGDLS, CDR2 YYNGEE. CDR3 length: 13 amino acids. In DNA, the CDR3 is TGTGCCAGCAGCCCAGATAGCACAGATACGCAGTATTTT. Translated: CASSPDSTDTQYF.

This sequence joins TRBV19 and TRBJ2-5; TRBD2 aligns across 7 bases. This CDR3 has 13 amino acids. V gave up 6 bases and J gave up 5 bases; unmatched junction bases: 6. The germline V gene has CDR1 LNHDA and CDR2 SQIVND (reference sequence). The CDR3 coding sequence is TGTGCCAGTAGCATCGGGACTATGGAGACCCAGTACTTC. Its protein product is CASSIGTMETQYF.

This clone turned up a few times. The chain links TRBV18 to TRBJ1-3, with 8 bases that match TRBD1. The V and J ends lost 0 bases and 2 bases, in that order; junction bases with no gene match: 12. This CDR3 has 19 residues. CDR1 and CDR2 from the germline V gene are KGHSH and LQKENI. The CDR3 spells CASSPPDRVGMVPGNTIYF. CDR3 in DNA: TGTGCCAGCTCACCACCGGACAGGGTAGGGATGGTGCCTGGAAACACCATATATTTT.

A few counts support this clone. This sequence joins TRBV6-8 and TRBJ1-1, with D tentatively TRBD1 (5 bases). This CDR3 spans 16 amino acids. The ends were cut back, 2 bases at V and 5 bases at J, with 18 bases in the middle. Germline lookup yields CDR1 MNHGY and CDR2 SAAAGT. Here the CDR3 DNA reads TGTGCCAGCAGTTACATCAGGGCCGGTGAAAGGACTGAAGCTTTCTTT. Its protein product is CASSYIRAGERTEAFF.